This TCR beta chain was identified during a study of T cell responses to AZD1222 COVID-19 vaccine (dated by TCRdb to about 2021). Broadly, across the study: TCR sequencing covered 233 trial participants: about 210 given two doses of AZD1222 and 26 given two doses of MenACWY control vaccine. Trial participants were enrolled by age into 18-55, 56-69 and 70-plus year subgroups, with about 150, 28 and 57 TCR-sequenced participants respectively. The full study reports these points: The whole spike protein was spanned by vaccine-associated CD4 TCRs, and dominant responses were seen in regions 160-218 and 743-854. Spike-specific TCR breadth and depth rose significantly after two AZD1222 doses compared with day 0 and with MenACWY recipients. Participants were mostly white British, with more females than males. The authors suggested clonal diversity may have been underestimated. Conclusions about previously exposed vaccinees were limited because only a handful of AZD1222 recipients were SARS-CoV-2 seropositive at baseline. In the small 56-69-year group, the increase in depth fell short of significance, most likely because of low power. Epitopes outside the regions mutated in the B.1.351 and B.1.1.7 variants were reportedly recognized by nearly half of the unique spike-specific TCRs. Because no day 14 peak-response samples were available, repertoires were characterized only after the peak T cell response.

The time point label for this specimen denotes: baseline before first vaccination. Per the publication, the treatment or condition label means: meningococcal conjugate vaccine given as trial control. Vaccinee samples came from UK trials COV001 and COV002, including a single-blind randomized controlled phase 2/3 trial of AZD1222 (ChAdOx1 nCoV-19) in healthy adults. For TCRbeta chain sequencing, PBMC samples were collected from trial participants at day 0 and at day 28 after the second dose. With respect to this clone: The clone's antigen remains unknown. No per-base quality is available; no much larger clone lies one base away.

The CDR3 regions of human TCRbeta chains were analyzed by immunosequencing. The study's own analysis went as follows. Repertoire TCRs were matched against a reference library of SARS-CoV-2-specific TCRs generated with the MIRA antigen-specificity platform. Breadth was defined as the fraction of unique TCRs that were SARS-CoV-2-associated. Depth was defined as the fraction of total T cells that were SARS-CoV-2-associated. Using the MIRA data, every spike-specific TCR was mapped to the spike region that the TCR reacted to and assigned to either a CD4 or a CD8 class. Log10-transformed breadth and depth values were compared by one-way ANOVA with Sidak's multiple comparisons tests. The table comes from immuneACCESS by way of TCRdb, which keeps in-frame sequences with V and J called. Part of the clones is missing from these tables; in studies checked, under half for an unresolved V gene and the rest for unknown reasons. V and J calls and clone size are those listed in that table; D and trimming were worked out from the DNA. The sample data list tens of thousands of clones, and around 87% of these were observed just once. Approximately 4.5% of the sample goes to the ten largest clones.

The TCR comes from an adult in good health. This specimen consisted of peripheral blood, obtained on day 0 of MenACWY control vaccination.

The DNA is as follows: TGCAGCCTGGGGTGGGGGCGACGGGGTGTCAATGAGCAGTTCTTC. The encoded protein is CSLGWGRRGVNEQFF. The chain is encoded by TRBV29-1 joined to TRBJ2-1; TRBD1 is a possible D gene, resting on 6 matching bases. V is cut by 8 bases and J by 6 bases, and the space between the germline ends is 23 bases. The CDR3 sequence holds 15 residues, the cysteine and phenylalanine included. Left in the record is the CDR3 DNA by itself, 45 bases read in frame from the first base. CDR1 and CDR2 are read off the germline V gene as SQVTM and ANQGSEA.